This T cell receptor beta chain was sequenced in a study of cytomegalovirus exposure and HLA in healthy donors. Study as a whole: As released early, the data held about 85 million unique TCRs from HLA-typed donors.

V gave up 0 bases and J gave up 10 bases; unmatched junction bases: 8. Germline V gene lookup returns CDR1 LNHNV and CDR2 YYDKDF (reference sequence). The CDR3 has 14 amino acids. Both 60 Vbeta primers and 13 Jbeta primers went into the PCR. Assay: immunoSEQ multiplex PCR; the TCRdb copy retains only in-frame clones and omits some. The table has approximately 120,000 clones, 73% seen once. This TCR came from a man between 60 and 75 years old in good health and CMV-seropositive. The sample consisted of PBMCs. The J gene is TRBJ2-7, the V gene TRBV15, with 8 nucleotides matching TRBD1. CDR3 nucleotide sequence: TGTGCCACCAGCAGAGATCCGGGACAGGAAAGACAGTACTTC. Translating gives CATSRDPGQERQYF.